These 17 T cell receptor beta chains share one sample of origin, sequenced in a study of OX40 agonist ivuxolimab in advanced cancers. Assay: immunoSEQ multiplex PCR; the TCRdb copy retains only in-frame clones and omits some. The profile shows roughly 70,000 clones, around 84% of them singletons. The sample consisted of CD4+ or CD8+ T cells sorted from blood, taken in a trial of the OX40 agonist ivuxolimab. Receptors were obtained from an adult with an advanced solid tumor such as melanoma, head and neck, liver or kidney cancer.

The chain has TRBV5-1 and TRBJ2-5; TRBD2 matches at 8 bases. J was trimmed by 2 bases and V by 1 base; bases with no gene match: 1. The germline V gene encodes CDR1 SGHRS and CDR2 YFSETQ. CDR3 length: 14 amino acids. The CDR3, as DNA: TGCGCCAGCAGCTTGTCTAGCGGGCAAGAGACCCAGTACTTC. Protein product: CASSLSSGQETQYF.

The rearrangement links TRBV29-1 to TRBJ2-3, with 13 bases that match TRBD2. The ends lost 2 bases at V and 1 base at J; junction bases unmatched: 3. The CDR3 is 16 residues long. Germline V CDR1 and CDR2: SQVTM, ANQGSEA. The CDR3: CSVERGTSGGTDTQYF. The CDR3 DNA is TGCAGCGTTGAACGGGGGACTAGCGGGGGCACAGATACGCAGTATTTT.

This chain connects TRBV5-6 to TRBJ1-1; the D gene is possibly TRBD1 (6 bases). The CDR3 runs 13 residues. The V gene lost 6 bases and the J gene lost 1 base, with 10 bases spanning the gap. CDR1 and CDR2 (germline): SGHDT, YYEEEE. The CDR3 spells CASTQQGNTEAFF. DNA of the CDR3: TGTGCCAGCACCCAACAGGGGAACACTGAAGCTTTCTTT.

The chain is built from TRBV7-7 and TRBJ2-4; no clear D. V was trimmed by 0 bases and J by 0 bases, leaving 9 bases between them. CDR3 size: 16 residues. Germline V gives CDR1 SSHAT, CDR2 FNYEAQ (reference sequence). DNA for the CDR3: TGTGCCAGCAGCTTAGCCAGGACGTCAGCCAAAAACATTCAGTACTTC. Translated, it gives CASSLARTSAKNIQYF.

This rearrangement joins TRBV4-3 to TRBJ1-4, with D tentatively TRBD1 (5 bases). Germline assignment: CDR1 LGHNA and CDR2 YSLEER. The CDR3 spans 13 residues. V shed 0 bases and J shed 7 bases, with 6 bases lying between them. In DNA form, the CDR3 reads TGCGCCAGCAGCCAAGATGGGGGTGAAAAACTGTTTTTT. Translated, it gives CASSQDGGEKLFF.

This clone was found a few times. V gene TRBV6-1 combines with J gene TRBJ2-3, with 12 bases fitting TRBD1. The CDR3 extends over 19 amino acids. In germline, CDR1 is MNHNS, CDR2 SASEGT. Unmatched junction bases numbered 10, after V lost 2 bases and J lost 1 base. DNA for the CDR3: TGTGCCAGCAGTGAACTCGGGACAGGGGGCGGATGGGGCACAGATACGCAGTATTTT. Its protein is CASSELGTGGGWGTDTQYF.

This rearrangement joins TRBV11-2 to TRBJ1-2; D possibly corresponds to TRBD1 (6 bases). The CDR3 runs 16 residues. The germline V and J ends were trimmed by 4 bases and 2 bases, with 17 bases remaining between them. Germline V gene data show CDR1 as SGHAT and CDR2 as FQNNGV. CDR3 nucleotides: TGTGCCAGCAGCTCTACTAGGACAGAGAAGAACTATGGCTACACCTTC. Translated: CASSSTRTEKNYGYTF. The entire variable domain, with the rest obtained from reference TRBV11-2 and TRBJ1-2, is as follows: EAGVAQSPRYKIIEKRQSVAFWCNPISGHATLYWYQQILGQGPKLLIQFQNNGVVDDSQLPKDRFSAERLKGVDSTLKIQPAKLEDSAVYLCASSSTRTEKNYGYTFGSGTRLTVV.

CDR3 in amino acids: CASSDGQGAKEQYF. As DNA, the CDR3 is TGTGCCAGCAGTGATGGGCAGGGGGCGAAGGAGCAGTACTTC. The V and J genes are TRBV2 and TRBJ2-7; 8 bases agree with TRBD1. CDR1 is SNHLY and CDR2 is FYNNEI in the germline V gene. V lost 3 bases and J lost 7; bases outside the gene matches: 8. This CDR3 comprises 14 residues.

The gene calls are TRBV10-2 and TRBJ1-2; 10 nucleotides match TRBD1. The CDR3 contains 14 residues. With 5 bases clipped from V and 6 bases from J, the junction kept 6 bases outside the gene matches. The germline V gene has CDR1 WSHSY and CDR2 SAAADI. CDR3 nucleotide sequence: TGCGCCAGCAGTACGACAGGGGGCGCAGATGGCTACACCTTC. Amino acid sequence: CASSTTGGADGYTF.

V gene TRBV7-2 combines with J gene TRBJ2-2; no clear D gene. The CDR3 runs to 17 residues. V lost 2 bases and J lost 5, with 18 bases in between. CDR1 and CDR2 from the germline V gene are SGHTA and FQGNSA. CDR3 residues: CASSLRRLPGGTGELFF. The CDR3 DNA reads TGTGCCAGCAGCTTACGGCGGCTACCTGGTGGAACCGGGGAGCTGTTTTTT.

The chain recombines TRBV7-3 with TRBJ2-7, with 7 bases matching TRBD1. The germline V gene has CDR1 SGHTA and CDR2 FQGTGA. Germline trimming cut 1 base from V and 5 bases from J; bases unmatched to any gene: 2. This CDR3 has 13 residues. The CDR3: CASSLKGADEQYF. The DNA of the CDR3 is TGTGCCAGCAGCTTAAAGGGGGCTGACGAGCAGTACTTC.

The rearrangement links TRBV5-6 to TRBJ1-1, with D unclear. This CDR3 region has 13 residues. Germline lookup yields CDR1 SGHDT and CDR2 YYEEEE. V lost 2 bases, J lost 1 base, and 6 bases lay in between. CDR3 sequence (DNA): TGTGCCAGCAGCTTTAAGCCGAACACTGAAGCTTTCTTT. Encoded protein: CASSFKPNTEAFF.

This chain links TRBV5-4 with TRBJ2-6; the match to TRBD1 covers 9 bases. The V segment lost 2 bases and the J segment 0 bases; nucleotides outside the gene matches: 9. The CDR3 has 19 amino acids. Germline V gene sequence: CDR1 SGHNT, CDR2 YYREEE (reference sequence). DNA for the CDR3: TGTGCCAGCAGCTTACCCCCGGGACAGGGCGTCTCTGGGGCCAACGTCCTGACTTTC. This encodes CASSLPPGQGVSGANVLTF.

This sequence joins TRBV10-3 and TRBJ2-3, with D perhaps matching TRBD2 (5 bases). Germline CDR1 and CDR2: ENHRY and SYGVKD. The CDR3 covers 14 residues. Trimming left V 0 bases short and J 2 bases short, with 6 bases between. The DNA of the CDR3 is TGTGCCATCAGTGAGTCGACTACCACAGATACGCAGTATTTT. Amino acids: CAISESTTTDTQYF.

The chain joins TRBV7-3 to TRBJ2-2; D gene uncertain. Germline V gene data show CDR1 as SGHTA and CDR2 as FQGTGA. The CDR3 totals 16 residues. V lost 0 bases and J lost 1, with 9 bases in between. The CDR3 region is CASSLTPGWNTGELFF. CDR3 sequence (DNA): TGTGCCAGCAGCTTAACTCCTGGTTGGAACACCGGGGAGCTGTTTTTT.

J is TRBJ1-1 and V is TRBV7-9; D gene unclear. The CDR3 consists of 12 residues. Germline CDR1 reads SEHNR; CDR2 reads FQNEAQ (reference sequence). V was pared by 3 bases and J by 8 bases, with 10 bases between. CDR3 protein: CASSFLQAEAFF. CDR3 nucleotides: TGTGCCAGCAGCTTTTTACAAGCCGAAGCTTTCTTT.

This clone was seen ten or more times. In nucleotides, the CDR3 is TGTGCCAGCAGCGGCGCAGGGATTCAGGGCACTGAAGCTTTCTTT. It codes for CASSGAGIQGTEAFF. V and J are TRBV9 and TRBJ1-1, with D perhaps TRBD1 (5 bases). The CDR3 has 15 amino acids. Trimming pared 3 bases from V and 4 bases from J, leaving 16 bases between. The V gene's germline CDR1 is SGDLS and CDR2 YYNGEE.